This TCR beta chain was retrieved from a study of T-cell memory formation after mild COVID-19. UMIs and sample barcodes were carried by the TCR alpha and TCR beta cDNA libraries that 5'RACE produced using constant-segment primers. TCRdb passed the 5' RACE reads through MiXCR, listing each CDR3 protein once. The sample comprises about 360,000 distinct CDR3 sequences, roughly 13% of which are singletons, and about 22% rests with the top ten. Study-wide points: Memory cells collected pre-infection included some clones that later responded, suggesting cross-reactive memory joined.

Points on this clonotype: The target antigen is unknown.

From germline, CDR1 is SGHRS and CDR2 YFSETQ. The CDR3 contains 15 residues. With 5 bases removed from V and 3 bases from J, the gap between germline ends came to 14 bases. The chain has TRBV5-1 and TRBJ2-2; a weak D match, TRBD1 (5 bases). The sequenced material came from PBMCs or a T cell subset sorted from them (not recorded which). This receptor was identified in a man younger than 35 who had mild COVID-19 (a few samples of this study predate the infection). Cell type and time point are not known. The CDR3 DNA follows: TGCGCCAGCAGTTCCGCAACAGGAGACACCGGGGAGCTGTTTTTT. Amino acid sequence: CASSSATGDTGELFF.